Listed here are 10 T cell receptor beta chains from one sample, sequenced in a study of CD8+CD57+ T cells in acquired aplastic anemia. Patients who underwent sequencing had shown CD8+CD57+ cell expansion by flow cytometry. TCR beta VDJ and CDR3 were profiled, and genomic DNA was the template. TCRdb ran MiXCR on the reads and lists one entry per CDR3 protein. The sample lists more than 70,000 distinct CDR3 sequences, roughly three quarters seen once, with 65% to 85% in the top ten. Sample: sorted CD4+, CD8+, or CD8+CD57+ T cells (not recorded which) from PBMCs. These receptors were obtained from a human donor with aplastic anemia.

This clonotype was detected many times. As DNA, the CDR3 is TGTGCCAGCAGTGATGGGGACAGGGAGACGGATGAGCAGTTCTTC. Amino acids: CASSDGDRETDEQFF. The chain joins TRBV6-4 to TRBJ2-1; TRBD1 agrees at 9 bases. The V gene end was trimmed by 3 bases and the J gene end by 8 bases; junction bases not matched to a gene: 8. CDR3 length: 15 amino acids. The V gene's germline CDR1 is MRHNA and CDR2 SNTAGT.

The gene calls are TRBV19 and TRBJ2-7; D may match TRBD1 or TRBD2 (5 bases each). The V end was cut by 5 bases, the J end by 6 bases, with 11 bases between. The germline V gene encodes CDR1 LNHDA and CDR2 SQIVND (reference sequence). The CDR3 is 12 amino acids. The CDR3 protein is CASSLGRSEQYF. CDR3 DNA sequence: TGTGCCAGTAGTTTGGGACGTAGCGAGCAGTACTTC.

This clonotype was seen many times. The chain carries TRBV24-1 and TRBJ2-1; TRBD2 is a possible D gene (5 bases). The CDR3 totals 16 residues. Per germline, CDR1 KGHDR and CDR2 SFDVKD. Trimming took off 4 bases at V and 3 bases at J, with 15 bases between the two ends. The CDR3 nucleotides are TGTGCCACCAGTGACCGAAGCGGAACTAACTACAATGAGCAGTTCTTC. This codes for CATSDRSGTNYNEQFF.

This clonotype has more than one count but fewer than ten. The CDR3 DNA follows: TGTGCCACCAGCAGGGACAGAAAGGAGGCTTTCTTT. Translation: CATSRDRKEAFF. The V gene is TRBV15, the J gene TRBJ1-1, with TRBD1 as a possible D gene (6 bases). V was shortened by 3 bases and J by 11 bases, with 13 bases between the two germline ends. CDR1 LNHNV and CDR2 YYDKDF come from the germline V gene (reference sequence). CDR3 length: 12 residues.

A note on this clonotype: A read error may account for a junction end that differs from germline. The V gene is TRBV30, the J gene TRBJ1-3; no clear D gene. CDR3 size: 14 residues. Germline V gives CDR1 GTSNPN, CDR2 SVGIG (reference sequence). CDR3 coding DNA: TGTGCCTGGAGTGCGACCGACTCTGGAGACACCATATATTTT. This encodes CAWSATDSGDTIYF.

CDR3 loop: CATSRVLGAAPFFEQYF. The CDR3 bases are TGTGCCACCAGCAGAGTTTTAGGGGCAGCCCCTTTTTTCGAGCAGTACTTC. V gene TRBV15 combines with J gene TRBJ2-7; D is possibly TRBD1 (5 bases). The CDR3 is 17 residues long. The V gene lost 1 base and the J gene lost 6 bases, with 22 bases spanning the gap. From germline, CDR1 is LNHNV and CDR2 YYDKDF (reference sequence).

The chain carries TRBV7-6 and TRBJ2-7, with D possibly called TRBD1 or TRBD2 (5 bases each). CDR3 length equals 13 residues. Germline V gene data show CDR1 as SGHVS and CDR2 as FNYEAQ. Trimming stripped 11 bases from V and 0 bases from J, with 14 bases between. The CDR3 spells CAVRSGGSYEQYF. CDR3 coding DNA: TGTGCCGTACGGAGTGGGGGCTCCTACGAGCAGTACTTC.

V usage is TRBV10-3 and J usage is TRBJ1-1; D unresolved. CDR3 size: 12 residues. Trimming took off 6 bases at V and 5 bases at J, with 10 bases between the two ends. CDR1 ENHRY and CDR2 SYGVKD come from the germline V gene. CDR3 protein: CAIRGRTTEAFF. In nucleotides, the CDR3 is TGTGCCATCAGAGGCAGAACAACTGAAGCTTTCTTT.

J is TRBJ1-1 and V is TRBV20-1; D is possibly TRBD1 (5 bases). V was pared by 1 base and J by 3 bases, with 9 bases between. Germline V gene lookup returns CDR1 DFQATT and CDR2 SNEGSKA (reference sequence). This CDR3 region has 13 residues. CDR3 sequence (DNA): TGCAGTGCTAGAGGGTCAGGGCACACTGAAGCTTTCTTT. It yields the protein CSARGSGHTEAFF.

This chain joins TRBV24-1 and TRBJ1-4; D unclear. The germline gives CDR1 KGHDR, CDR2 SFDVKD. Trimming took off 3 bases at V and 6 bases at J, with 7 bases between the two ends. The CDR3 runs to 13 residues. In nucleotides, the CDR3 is TGTGCCACCAGTGATGGGCAGGATGAAAAACTGTTTTTT. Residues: CATSDGQDEKLFF.